This TCR beta chain comes out of a study of cytomegalovirus exposure and HLA in healthy donors. Study-level results: The classifier was said to identify cytomegalovirus status with high specificity and sensitivity. In an earlier analysis, most TCR beta V segments were productive about 87% or about 30% of the time.

With regard to this clone: Its target is not known.

The primer mix had 60 Vbeta and 13 Jbeta primers. TCRdb's copy holds only in-frame clones and misses some; the assay was immunoSEQ multiplex PCR. This sample has 50,000 to 65,000 clones, with around 82% found just once. V lost 2 bases, J lost 2 bases, and 4 bases stayed unmatched. The CDR3 contains 15 residues. Germline values: CDR1 SGHVS, CDR2 FQNEAQ. The sequence came from a woman aged 18 to 35 in good health and CMV-seronegative. The chain recombines TRBV7-8 with TRBJ2-7; 9 bases are a match to TRBD2. Material for sequencing was PBMCs. DNA for the CDR3: TGTGCCAGCAGCTTAAGACTAGCGGACCCCTACGAGCAGTACTTC. Residues: CASSLRLADPYEQYF.